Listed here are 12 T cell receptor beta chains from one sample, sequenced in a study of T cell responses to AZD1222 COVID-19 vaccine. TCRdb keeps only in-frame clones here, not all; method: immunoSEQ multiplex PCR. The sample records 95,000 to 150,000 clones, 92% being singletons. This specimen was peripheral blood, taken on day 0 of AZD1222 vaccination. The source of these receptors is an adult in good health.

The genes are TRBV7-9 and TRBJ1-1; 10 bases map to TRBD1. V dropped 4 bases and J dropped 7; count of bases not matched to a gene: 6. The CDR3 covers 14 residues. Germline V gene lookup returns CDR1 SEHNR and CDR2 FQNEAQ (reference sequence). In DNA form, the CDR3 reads TGTGCCAGCAGCTCCGGGACAGGGGAAAATGAAGCTTTCTTT. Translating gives CASSSGTGENEAFF.

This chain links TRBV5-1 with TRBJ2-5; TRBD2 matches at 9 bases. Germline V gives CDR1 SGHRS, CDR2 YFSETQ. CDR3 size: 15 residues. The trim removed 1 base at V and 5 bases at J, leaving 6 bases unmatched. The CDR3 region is CASSLSRGGLETQYF. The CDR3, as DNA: TGCGCCAGCAGCTTGTCGCGGGGGGGCTTGGAGACCCAGTACTTC.

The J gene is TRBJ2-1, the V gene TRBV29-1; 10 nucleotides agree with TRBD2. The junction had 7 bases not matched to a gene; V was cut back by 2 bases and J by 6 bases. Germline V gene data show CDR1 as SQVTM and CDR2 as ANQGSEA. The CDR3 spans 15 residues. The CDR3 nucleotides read TGCAGCGTTGAATCCGCTAGCGGGAGTGGCAATGAGCAGTTCTTC. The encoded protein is CSVESASGSGNEQFF.

The CDR3 loop reads CASSLSRGGITEAFF. The CDR3 DNA reads TGTGCCAGCAGCCTCTCAAGGGGGGGAATTACTGAAGCTTTCTTT. The J gene is TRBJ1-1, the V gene TRBV6-5; D may be TRBD1 (6 bases). Trimming removed 6 bases at V and 5 bases at J, with 19 bases between. The CDR3 sequence is 15 residues long. Germline V gives CDR1 MNHEY, CDR2 SVGAGI.

The CDR3 coding sequence is TGTGCCAGCAGTTTTGCCAACGGAAAACTGTTTTTT. It yields the protein CASSFANGKLFF. V gene TRBV12-3 or TRBV12-4 combines with J gene TRBJ1-4; no firm D call. The germline V and J ends were trimmed by 3 bases and 10 bases, with 9 bases remaining between them. The CDR3 extends over 12 amino acids.

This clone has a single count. CDR3: CASSERTGYNEQFF. The CDR3 coding sequence is TGTGCCAGCAGTGAACGGACTGGTTACAATGAGCAGTTCTTC. V usage is TRBV6-1 and J usage is TRBJ2-1; D perhaps matches TRBD2 (5 bases). Germline CDR1 MNHNS, CDR2 SASEGT. V lost 2 bases to trimming and J lost 4 bases, with 9 bases between them. This CDR3 has 14 amino acids.

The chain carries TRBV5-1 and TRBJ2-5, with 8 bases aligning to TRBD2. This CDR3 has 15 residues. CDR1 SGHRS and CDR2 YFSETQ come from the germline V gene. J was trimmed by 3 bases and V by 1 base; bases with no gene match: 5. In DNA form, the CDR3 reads TGCGCCAGCAGCTTGCGCGGGGGGCGAGAAGAGACCCAGTACTTC. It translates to CASSLRGGREETQYF. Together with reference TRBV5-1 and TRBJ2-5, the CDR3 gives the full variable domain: KAGVTQTPRYLIKTRGQQVTLSCSPISGHRSVSWYQQTPGQGLQFLFEYFSETQRNKGNFPGRFSGRQFSNSRSEMNVSTLELGDSALYLCASSLRGGREETQYFGPGTRLLVL.

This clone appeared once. The CDR3 DNA follows: TGTGCCAGCAGCCGCCAACTGGACAGGGTGGGCACAGATACGCAGTATTTT. Its translation is CASSRQLDRVGTDTQYF. The rearrangement uses TRBV11-2 and TRBJ2-3, with 8 bases lining up with TRBD1. Germline V gene data show CDR1 as SGHAT and CDR2 as FQNNGV. With V trimmed by 5 bases and J by 1 base, 11 bases remained unmatched. This CDR3 spans 17 amino acids.

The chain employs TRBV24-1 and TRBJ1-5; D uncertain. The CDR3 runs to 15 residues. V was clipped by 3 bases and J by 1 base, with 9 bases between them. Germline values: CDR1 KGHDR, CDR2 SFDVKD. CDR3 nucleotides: TGTGCCACCAGTGATACCCGGATGAGCAATCAGCCCCAGCATTTT. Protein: CATSDTRMSNQPQHF.

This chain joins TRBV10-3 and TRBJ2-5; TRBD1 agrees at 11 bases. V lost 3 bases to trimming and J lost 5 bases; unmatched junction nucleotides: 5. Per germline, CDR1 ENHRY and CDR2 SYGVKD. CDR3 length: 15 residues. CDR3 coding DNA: TGTGCCATCAGTGACCCCCGGGACAGGGGGGAGACCCAGTACTTC. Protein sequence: CAISDPRDRGETQYF.

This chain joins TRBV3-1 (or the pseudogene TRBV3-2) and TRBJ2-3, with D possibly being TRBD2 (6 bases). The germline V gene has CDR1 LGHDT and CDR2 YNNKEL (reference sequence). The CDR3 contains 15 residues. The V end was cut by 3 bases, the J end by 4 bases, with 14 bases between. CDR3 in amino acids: CASSHQRRLADTQYF. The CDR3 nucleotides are TGTGCCAGCAGCCACCAAAGGAGACTAGCAGATACGCAGTATTTT.

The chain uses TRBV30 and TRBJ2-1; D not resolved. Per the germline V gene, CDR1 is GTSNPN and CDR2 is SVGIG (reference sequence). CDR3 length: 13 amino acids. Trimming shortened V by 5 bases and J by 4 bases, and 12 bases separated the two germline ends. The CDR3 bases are TGTGCCTGGGGAGAATTGGGGTACAATGAGCAGTTCTTC. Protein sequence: CAWGELGYNEQFF.